This T cell receptor (beta chain) was sequenced for a study of T cell changes during pregnancy in multiple sclerosis (dated by TCRdb to about 2019). Turning to the overall study: The study examined how the T cell repertoire changed over the course of pregnancy in women with multiple sclerosis.

Note on this clone: Its binding antigen is unknown. Base quality data are lacking; no much larger clone is found one base away.

Preparation of the library involved the immunoSEQ multiplex PCR assay. TCRdb took this table from immuneACCESS and kept in-frame rearrangements with V and J called. Such tables lack part of the clones; where checked against another copy, unresolved V genes explain under half of the gap, and the rest is unexplained. For this sample the table gives over 30,000 clones, of which roughly 89% were detected only once. Roughly 3.5% of the sample lies in the top ten. The CDR3, cysteine through phenylalanine, is 11 amino acids long. The DNA shown is the 33-base CDR3, in frame from base 1. The trim is 7 bases for V and 4 bases for J, with a gap of 8 bases between the germline ends. The germline V gene supplies CDR1 SNHLY and CDR2 FYNNEI.

This TCR derives from a female donor with multiple sclerosis, enrolled in a pregnancy study. Here the sequenced sample was CD8+ T cells from peripheral blood mononuclear cells, taken in the third trimester of pregnancy. The sequence links TRBV2 to TRBJ2-7; a weak D assignment points to TRBD2 (5 bases agree). The sequenced DNA is TGTGCCAGCAAGGACTGGTACGAGCAGTACTTC. It encodes CASKDWYEQYF.